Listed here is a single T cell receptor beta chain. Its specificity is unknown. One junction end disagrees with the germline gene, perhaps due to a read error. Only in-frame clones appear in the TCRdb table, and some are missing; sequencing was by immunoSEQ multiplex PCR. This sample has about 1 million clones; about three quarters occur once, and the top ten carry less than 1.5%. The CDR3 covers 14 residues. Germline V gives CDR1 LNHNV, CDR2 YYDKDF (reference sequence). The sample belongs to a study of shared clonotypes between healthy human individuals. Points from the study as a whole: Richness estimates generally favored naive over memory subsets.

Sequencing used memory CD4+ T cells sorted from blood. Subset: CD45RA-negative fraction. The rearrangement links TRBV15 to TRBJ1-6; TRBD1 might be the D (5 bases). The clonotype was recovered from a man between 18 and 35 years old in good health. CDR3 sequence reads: CATSGASFNSPLHF. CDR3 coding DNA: TGTGCCACCAGCGGGGCTTCCTTTAATTCACCCCTCCACTTT.